The T cell receptor (beta chain) under discussion was sequenced for a study of blood T cell repertoires in COVID-19. Authors' processing steps: Estimation of nucleated cell counts relied on the amplification of reference gene primers. Profiling relied on immunoSEQ multiplex PCR, and the TCRdb table lists in-frame clones only, not all of them. The V and J calls and clone size are taken from that table; D and trimming were inferred from the DNA. The sample shows 150,000 to 200,000 clones, 82% of them seen only once. The CDR3 extends over 16 amino acids. Sequenced input: peripheral blood. The clonotype was recovered from a woman older than 75 with active or convalescent COVID-19. This rearrangement joins TRBV21-1 to TRBJ1-4; the DNA was not compared with TRBD1, the D call given in the table. TRBV21-1 is designated a pseudogene. CDR3 sequence: CASSPGTVATNEKLFF. The CDR3 DNA sequence: TGTGCCAGCAGCCCCGGGACAGTGGCAACTAATGAAAAACTGTTTTTT.